The T cell receptor (beta chain) under discussion was sequenced for a study of T cells after yellow fever vaccination. Overall study findings and caveats: A weaker but faster secondary response was observed, peaking on day 5 versus 15.

TCRdb passed the 5' RACE reads through MiXCR, listing each CDR3 protein once. The sample includes about 330,000 distinct CDR3 sequences, 7% to 10% seen only once; the top ten take 17%. This CDR3 spans 12 amino acids. V shed 5 bases and J shed 3 bases, with 4 bases lying between them. CDR1 and CDR2 from the germline V gene are SGHTA and FQGNSA. This clonotype was detected many times. No antigen is known for it. J is TRBJ1-4 and V is TRBV7-2; no clear D. This material consisted of PBMCs, taken about 41 days after the first yellow fever vaccination. The sequence was obtained from a young man who received the YFV17D yellow fever vaccine. This CDR3 reads CASSLANEKLFF. CDR3 nucleotides: TGTGCCAGCAGCCTCGCTAATGAAAAACTGTTTTTT.